This T cell receptor (beta chain) comes out of a study of blood T cells in healthy people across ages. V gave up 2 bases and J gave up 4 bases, with 14 bases separating them. Germline loops: CDR1 SGHVS, CDR2 FQNEAQ. The CDR3 runs 15 residues. Study-level points and caveats: Naive T cell percentage showed a strong correlation with the diversity of TCR beta. Compared with aged donors, long-lived donors showed fewer expanded clones, suggesting selection. PBMCs that were unsorted prevented a conclusive naive versus antigen-experienced comparison.

The use of a sample-barcoded 5' primer and a J-beta primer mix characterized a second PCR of roughly 6 to 11 cycles. TCRdb redid the calling of the 5' RACE reads with MiXCR, one entry per CDR3 protein. The sample lists hundreds of thousands of distinct CDR3 sequences, around 54% occurring once. On this clonotype itself: Antigen unknown.

Source material: blood. This sequence was found in a man between 60 and 75 years old in good health. The chain employs TRBV7-8 and TRBJ2-5; TRBD1 might be the D (5 bases). The CDR3 sequence: CASSLMVGQGETQYF. The CDR3 DNA reads TGTGCCAGCAGCTTAATGGTCGGGCAGGGAGAGACCCAGTACTTC.